What follows is one T cell receptor beta chain and its context. The data were taken from a study of blood T cell repertoires in COVID-19. Study at large: The United States, Italy and Spain supplied acute and convalescent COVID-19 samples. The analysed material was cDNA or gDNA that came from T cells, B-cell-depleted T cells, or PBMCs.

The CDR3 is 17 residues long. The trim removed 10 bases at V and 5 bases at J, leaving 19 bases unmatched. CDR1 is ENHRY, CDR2 SYGVKD, per germline. Original data processing: Amplification from reference gene primers served as the basis for estimated nucleated cell counts. Produced via immunoSEQ multiplex PCR; TCRdb's table is partial and in-frame only. Clone size and the V and J calls come from that table; the DNA yielded D and trimming. The sample records around 75,000 clones, roughly nine tenths being singletons. What was sequenced was peripheral blood. The receptor's source is a human donor in a cohort sampled during active COVID-19. This chain joins TRBV10-3 and TRBJ1-2; 10 bases are a match to TRBD1. CDR3 in amino acids: CATQSGTGDLRRYGYTF. Written as DNA, the CDR3 is TGTGCCACTCAATCCGGGACAGGGGATTTAAGGCGGTATGGCTACACCTTC.